The 13 T cell receptor beta chains listed next were all sequenced from one sample in a study of T cells after somatic rescue of genetic block. TCRdb's table, derived via immunoSEQ multiplex PCR, lists solely in-frame clones and lacks some. This table holds 15,000 or so clones, approximately 72% found once. The sample consisted of peripheral blood mononuclear cells (PBMCs). These receptors were obtained from a boy younger than 18.

The rearrangement joins TRBV9 to TRBJ2-3; 12 bases map to TRBD2. Germline lookup yields CDR1 SGDLS and CDR2 YYNGEE. This CDR3 comprises 15 residues. The V segment lost 6 bases and the J segment 2 bases; nucleotides outside the gene matches: 4. The CDR3 bases are TGTGCCAGCAACCCTAGCGGGAGGGACACAGATACGCAGTATTTT. Protein product: CASNPSGRDTDTQYF. The whole variable domain, filled in from reference TRBV9 and TRBJ2-3, reads DSGVTQTPKHLITATGQRVTLRCSPRSGDLSVYWYQQSLDQGLQFLIQYYNGEERAKGNILERFSAQQFPDLHSELNLSSLELGDSALYFCASNPSGRDTDTQYFGPGTRLTVL.

This clone was seen more than once but under ten times. The rearrangement joins TRBV27 to TRBJ1-4, with 9 bases aligning to TRBD1. After removal of 6 bases from V and 5 bases from J, the junction contained 7 bases not matched to a gene. CDR1 and CDR2 (germline): MNHEY, SMNVEV (reference sequence). The CDR3 runs 15 residues. CDR3 DNA sequence: TGTGCCAGCAGCTATCTCGGGACAGGGAATGAAAAACTGTTTTTT. This gives the protein CASSYLGTGNEKLFF. Full variable domain (outside the CDR3, taken from reference TRBV27 and TRBJ1-4): EAQVTQNPRYLITVTGKKLTVTCSQNMNHEYMSWYRQDPGLGLRQIYYSMNVEVTDKGDVPEGYKVSRKEKRNFPLILESPSPNQTSLYFCASSYLGTGNEKLFFGSGTQLSVL.

The chain links TRBV2 to TRBJ1-4; TRBD1 aligns across 8 bases. Germline-derived CDR1 and CDR2 are SNHLY and FYNNEI. Trimming removed 6 bases from V and 7 bases from J; junction bases left unmatched: 7. CDR3 length: 14 amino acids. CDR3 amino acids: CASRGTGGGEKLFF. The DNA of the CDR3 is TGTGCCAGCAGGGGGACAGGAGGCGGTGAAAAACTGTTTTTT.

This rearrangement joins TRBV2 to TRBJ2-5; TRBD1 aligns across 10 bases. The junction had 4 bases not matched to a gene; V was cut back by 8 bases and J by 4 bases. Germline values: CDR1 SNHLY, CDR2 FYNNEI. CDR3 length: 13 residues. The CDR3 is CASRDRGPETQYF. The CDR3 region has the DNA TGTGCCAGCCGGGACAGGGGCCCAGAGACCCAGTACTTC. The variable domain in full, completed from reference TRBV2 and TRBJ2-5, reads EPEVTQTPSHQVTQMGQEVILRCVPISNHLYFYWYRQILGQKVEFLVSFYNNEISEKSEIFDDQFSVERPDGSNFTLKIRSTKLEDSAMYFCASRDRGPETQYFGPGTRLLVL.

V is TRBV30 and J is TRBJ1-2; 7 bases agree with TRBD1. This CDR3 is 13 amino acids long. J gave up 4 bases and V 3 bases, and 5 bases lay outside the gene matches. Germline V gives CDR1 GTSNPN, CDR2 SVGIG (reference sequence). The CDR3 loop is CAWSWGQSYGYTF. As DNA, the CDR3 is TGTGCCTGGAGCTGGGGACAGTCCTATGGCTACACCTTC.

This rearrangement joins TRBV11-2 to TRBJ2-2; D is perhaps TRBD1 (5 bases). The germline V and J ends were trimmed by 3 bases and 2 bases, with 16 bases remaining between them. CDR1 is SGHAT and CDR2 is FQNNGV in the germline V gene. The CDR3 is 17 residues long. The CDR3 loop reads CASSFRLTDINTGELFF. The CDR3 DNA follows: TGTGCCAGCAGCTTCCGCTTGACAGATATTAACACCGGGGAGCTGTTTTTT.

V gene TRBV27 combines with J gene TRBJ1-1, with 8 bases that match TRBD1. V was pared by 6 bases and J by 1 base, with 1 base of the junction left unmatched. The CDR3 has 13 residues. CDR1 is MNHEY and CDR2 is SMNVEV in the germline V gene (reference sequence). The CDR3 DNA sequence: TGTGCCAGCAGGGACAGGGAGAACACTGAAGCTTTCTTT. Amino acid sequence: CASRDRENTEAFF.

This clone turned up a few times. V and J are TRBV7-9 and TRBJ2-3; 7 bases are shared with TRBD2. The CDR3 contains 15 residues. V lost 5 bases, J lost 1 base, and 6 bases stayed unmatched. Germline CDR1 and CDR2: SEHNR and FQNEAQ (reference sequence). CDR3 nucleotide sequence: TGTGCCAGCAGCCTTCAGAGCGGGGGCACAGATACGCAGTATTTT. This encodes CASSLQSGGTDTQYF.

This sequence joins TRBV18 and TRBJ1-1; D unclear. The CDR3 has 12 amino acids. The ends were cut back, 3 bases at V and 5 bases at J, with 7 bases in the middle. CDR1 is KGHSH and CDR2 is LQKENI in the germline V gene. In DNA, the CDR3 is TGTGCCAGCTCACCCCAGGAAACTGAAGCTTTCTTT. Protein product: CASSPQETEAFF.

The chain combines TRBV4-2 with TRBJ2-7; 7 nucleotides line up with TRBD2. V shed 1 base and J 3 bases; nucleotides not matched to a gene: 3. In germline, CDR1 is LGHNA, CDR2 YNFKEQ. The CDR3 runs to 14 residues. The DNA of the CDR3 is TGTGCCAGCAGCCAAGGGGACTACCTCTACGAGCAGTACTTC. Translating it yields CASSQGDYLYEQYF.

This clone is labeled medium-sized. The V call is TRBV28, the J call TRBJ2-3; D could derive from TRBD1 or TRBD2 (5 bases each). CDR3 length: 17 residues. Trimming took off 2 bases at V and 3 bases at J, with 18 bases between the two ends. Germline V gene data show CDR1 as MDHEN and CDR2 as SYDVKM. The CDR3 is CASSLGDLASSTDTQYF. The CDR3 DNA follows: TGTGCCAGCAGTTTAGGGGACCTAGCTTCTAGTACAGATACGCAGTATTTT.

By share of the sample, this clone is medium-sized. The sample carries other DNA sequences with the same CDR3. The chain couples TRBV28 to TRBJ2-7, with 11 bases fitting TRBD2. There are 14 residues in the CDR3. Per the germline V gene, CDR1 is MDHEN and CDR2 is SYDVKM. Trimming took 3 bases from V and 3 from J; bases not matched to a gene: 1. The CDR3 bases are TGTGCCAGCAGTTTCGGACTAGCGGGCTACGAGCAGTACTTC. It translates to CASSFGLAGYEQYF.

This clone has just a few counts. The chain couples TRBV7-3 to TRBJ2-1, with 11 positions matching TRBD2. V trimming: 3 bases; J trimming: 2 bases; junction bases outside the gene matches: 0. This CDR3 has 15 residues. Germline CDR1 and CDR2: SGHTA and FQGTGA. The CDR3 coding sequence is TGTGCCAGCAGCTTTAGCGGGGGGGCCTACAATGAGCAGTTCTTC. Protein: CASSFSGGAYNEQFF. Full variable domain (rest looked up from reference TRBV7-3 and TRBJ2-1): GAGVSQTPSNKVTEKGKYVELRCDPISGHTALYWYRQSLGQGPEFLIYFQGTGAADDSGLPNDRFFAVRPEGSVSTLKIQRTERGDSAVYLCASSFSGGAYNEQFFGPGTRLTVL.